This entry is about one T cell receptor beta chain. Method: immunoSEQ multiplex PCR; TCRdb's copy keeps in-frame clones and lacks some. The sample includes approximately 40,000 clones, roughly 94% of them seen just once. This specimen comes from a study of T cells in tuberculosis. The J segment lost 7 bases and the V segment lost 1 base, leaving 7 bases of the junction unmatched. In germline, CDR1 is LGHNA, CDR2 YNFKEQ. The CDR3 runs to 16 residues. The time point: new active TB diagnosis, blood taken before or within 7 days of starting treatment. Confirmation came from sputum smear and/or culture positivity for M. tuberculosis. Each clinical donor contributed on average approximately 99,000 T cells from unsorted cryopreserved PBMC.

The sequence was collected from an adult with tuberculosis. The sequencing used PBMCs, collected at tuberculosis diagnosis. V is TRBV4-2 and J is TRBJ2-1; 10 nucleotides line up with TRBD2. The CDR3 DNA reads TGTGCCAGCAGCCAAGCGCGAGCGGGGGGGCGAAATGAGCAGTTCTTC. As protein: CASSQARAGGRNEQFF.